This TCR beta chain derives from a study of blood T cell repertoires in COVID-19. Study as a whole: COVID-19 samples, acute and convalescent, were from the United States, Italy and Spain.

Germline values: CDR1 SGHRS, CDR2 YFSETQ. The CDR3 covers 15 residues. The V segment lost 4 bases and the J segment 0 bases; nucleotides outside the gene matches: 6. As originally analysed: Estimates of nucleated cell counts were drawn from the amplification of reference gene primers. TCRdb's table, derived via immunoSEQ multiplex PCR, lists solely in-frame clones and lacks some. V, J and clone size are those of that table, while D and trimming were read from the DNA. Counted here are some 350,000 clones, over 75% occurring once; the ten biggest clones make up 5.3%. Adults between about 18 and 95 years of age took part from under 30 US areas. Categorization into cohorts depended on clinical history that participants reported.

The V gene is TRBV5-1, the J gene TRBJ1-1; 7 nucleotides align to TRBD1. Specimen: PBMCs or T cells enriched from blood (not recorded which). The clonotype comes from a woman between 25 and 40 years old who had recovered from COVID-19. CDR3 protein: CASSPWGQLNTEAFF. The CDR3, as DNA: TGCGCCAGCAGCCCGTGGGGACAGCTGAACACTGAAGCTTTCTTT. Variable domain in full (rest from reference TRBV5-1 and TRBJ1-1): KAGVTQTPRYLIKTRGQQVTLSCSPISGHRSVSWYQQTPGQGLQFLFEYFSETQRNKGNFPGRFSGRQFSNSRSEMNVSTLELGDSALYLCASSPWGQLNTEAFFGQGTRLTVV.